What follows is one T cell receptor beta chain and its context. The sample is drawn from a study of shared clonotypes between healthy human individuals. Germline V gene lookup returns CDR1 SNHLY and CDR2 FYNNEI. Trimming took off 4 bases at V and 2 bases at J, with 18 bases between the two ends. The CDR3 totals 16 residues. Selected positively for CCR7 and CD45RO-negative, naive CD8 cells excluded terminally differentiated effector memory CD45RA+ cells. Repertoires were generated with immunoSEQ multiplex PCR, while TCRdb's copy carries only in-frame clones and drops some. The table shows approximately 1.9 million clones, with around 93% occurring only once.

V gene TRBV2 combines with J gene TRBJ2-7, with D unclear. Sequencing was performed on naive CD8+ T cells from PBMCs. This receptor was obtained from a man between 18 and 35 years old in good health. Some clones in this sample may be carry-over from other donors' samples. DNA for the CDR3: TGTGCCAGCAGTGGACCCCCACGAGAGTTACCCTACGAGCAGTACTTC. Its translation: CASSGPPRELPYEQYF. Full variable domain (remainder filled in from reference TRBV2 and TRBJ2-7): EPEVTQTPSHQVTQMGQEVILRCVPISNHLYFYWYRQILGQKVEFLVSFYNNEISEKSEIFDDQFSVERPDGSNFTLKIRSTKLEDSAMYFCASSGPPRELPYEQYFGPGTRLTVT.